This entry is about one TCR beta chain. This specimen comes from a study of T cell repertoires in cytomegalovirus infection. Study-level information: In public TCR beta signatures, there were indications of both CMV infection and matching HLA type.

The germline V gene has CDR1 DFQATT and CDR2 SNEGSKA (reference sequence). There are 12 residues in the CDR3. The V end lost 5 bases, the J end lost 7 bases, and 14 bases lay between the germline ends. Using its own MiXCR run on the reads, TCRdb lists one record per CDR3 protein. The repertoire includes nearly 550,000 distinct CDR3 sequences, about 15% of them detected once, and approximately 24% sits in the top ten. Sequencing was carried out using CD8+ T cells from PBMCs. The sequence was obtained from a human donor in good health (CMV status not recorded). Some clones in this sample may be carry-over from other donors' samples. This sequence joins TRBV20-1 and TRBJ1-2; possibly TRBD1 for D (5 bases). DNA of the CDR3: TGCAGTGCTGCCACGGGGCGGGGTGGCTACACCTTC. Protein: CSAATGRGGYTF.